The rows below give T cell receptor beta chains drawn from one sample of a study of blood T cell repertoires in COVID-19. Data came from immunoSEQ multiplex PCR; TCRdb stores just in-frame clones and leaves some out. Here the sample spans tens of thousands of clones, 85% to 90% being singletons. The sequenced material came from peripheral blood. The receptors originated from an older man with acute or convalescent COVID-19. Each CDR3 is given without its conserved first and last residue.

j_call v_call cdr3_length cdr3_aa
TRBJ2-3 TRBV18 15 ASSPPGASGRTDTQY
TRBJ2-3 TRBV7-9 12 ASLFSPSTDTQY
TRBJ2-1 TRBV4-3 14 ASSQVSASGGNEQF
TRBJ2-2 TRBV6-2/TRBV6-3 13 ASSSGQLDTGELF
TRBJ1-5 TRBV7-2 10 ASSLVRQPQH
TRBJ1-2 TRBV6-2/TRBV6-3 12 ASSYSQGIYGYT
TRBJ1-1 TRBV7-7 13 ASSPRPDSNTEAF
TRBJ1-5 TRBV6-1 13 ASSEYRGSNQPQH
TRBJ2-5 TRBV5-4 15 ASSLEIAGGLRETQY
TRBJ1-1 TRBV5-1 14 ASSFRLPESDTEAF
TRBJ1-2 TRBV14 11 ASSQPGWDGYT
TRBJ2-2 TRBV5-1 11 ASTTQGSGELF
TRBJ2-7 TRBV21-1 13 ASSKSLPGGLEQY
TRBJ2-5 TRBV9 13 ASSVGLAVGETQY
TRBJ2-7 TRBV5-1 13 ASSLAGTGFFEQY
TRBJ1-5 TRBV7-2 11 ASSLQGTQPQH
TRBJ2-5 TRBV6-6 14 AARAGSLFLQETQY
TRBJ1-3 TRBV7-8 13 ASSRGGGIGNTIY
TRBJ2-2 TRBV5-4 13 ASSFATGITGELF
TRBJ2-3 TRBV11-2 12 ASSPREGTDTQY
TRBJ2-5 TRBV5-1 13 ASSPGSGRRETQY
TRBJ1-3 TRBV7-9 14 ASSFTRSMPGNTIY
TRBJ2-7 TRBV7-2 12 ASSSSRGTYEQY
TRBJ1-4 TRBV7-9 12 ASSLGGQNEKLF
TRBJ2-3 TRBV28 13 ASSKGTGGTDTQY